This T cell receptor (beta chain) was sequenced during a study of radiotherapy plus CTLA-4 blockade in lung cancer. For the study at large: Among all patients, 18% showed objective responses, while roughly 30% had disease control. Study-wide results and limits: Radiotherapy was combined with ipilimumab, and tumor-derived TCR clones then expanded in blood.

Concerning this clone: Its specificity is unknown.

Trimming removed 3 bases from V and 6 bases from J, with 17 bases in between. This CDR3 spans 14 amino acids. Germline values: CDR1 GTSNPN, CDR2 SVGIG (reference sequence). Focal radiation was given together with CTLA-4 blockade (ipilimumab) to patients with chemo-refractory metastatic non-small-cell lung cancer. The assay was immunoSEQ multiplex PCR, and TCRdb's table has in-frame clones only and misses some. Of about 88,000 clones listed, roughly 78% are singletons. The gene calls are TRBV30 and TRBJ1-2; D unresolved. The receptor's source is a human donor with non-small cell lung cancer that progressed on radiotherapy plus ipilimumab. The sample here was peripheral blood, taken from a patient treated with radiotherapy plus ipilimumab. CDR3 sequence: CAWSAYRGADGYTF. CDR3 DNA: TGTGCCTGGAGCGCGTATCGGGGAGCGGATGGCTACACCTTC.